What follows are 28 T cell receptor beta chains derived from one specimen sequenced in a study of patients and donors after allogeneic stem cell transplantation (dated by TCRdb to about 2020). Receptor libraries were prepared by RT-PCR. The sample was run on a NextSeq 550. TCRdb passed the public sequencing reads through fastp at Q25 and MiXCR, retaining productive beta sequences. All rows with the same CDR3 protein become a single entry with the most common DNA and genes. This sample lists 200,000 to 250,000 distinct CDR3 sequences; 11% to 15% were detected once. About 9.9% of the sample lies in the top ten. Source material: blood, either unsorted or a sorted T cell fraction (not recorded which). The receptors come from a human donor who was either an allogeneic HSCT recipient or a stem cell or donor lymphocyte infusion donor (not recorded which). It is not recorded whose cells these are; they may come from a transplant donor.

Ten or more counts support this clonotype. The chain links TRBV12-3 or TRBV12-4 to TRBJ1-2; 8 bases match TRBD1. The CDR3 is 16 residues long. V lost 5 bases to trimming and J lost 0 bases; unmatched junction nucleotides: 8. The CDR3 protein is CASSPDQGASNYGYTF. The CDR3 DNA is TGTGCCAGCAGTCCCGATCAGGGGGCTTCTAACTATGGCTACACCTTC.

V usage is TRBV7-2 and J usage is TRBJ2-3; the D is unclear. Germline values: CDR1 SGHTA, CDR2 FQGNSA. Between the trimmed V and J ends, which lost 1 base and 6 bases, there was a span of 14 bases. The length of the CDR3 is 15 residues. The CDR3 sequence: CASSLVGQPSDTQYF. The CDR3 DNA follows: TGTGCCAGCAGCTTAGTTGGGCAGCCTTCGGATACGCAGTATTTT.

This clonotype was counted a few times. The chain employs TRBV12-5 and TRBJ1-5, with a weak D call TRBD1 (6 bases). The V end lost 0 bases, the J end lost 0 bases, and 18 bases lay between the germline ends. The CDR3 length is 19 residues. Looked up from germline, CDR1 is LGHNT and CDR2 is FRNRAP. CDR3 loop: CASGLVTRGLEYSNQPQHF. In DNA form, the CDR3 reads TGTGCTAGTGGTTTGGTTACCAGGGGTTTGGAGTATAGCAATCAGCCCCAGCATTTT.

This clonotype was seen repeatedly, ten times or more. The rearrangement uses TRBV7-2 and TRBJ2-1; a possible D gene is TRBD1 (5 bases). CDR1 and CDR2 (germline): SGHTA, FQGNSA. The CDR3 extends over 15 amino acids. The V end lost 5 bases, the J end lost 5 bases, and 16 bases lay between the germline ends. This CDR3 reads CASSPTGKGDNEQFF. In nucleotides, the CDR3 is TGTGCCAGCAGCCCTACAGGCAAAGGGGACAATGAGCAGTTCTTC.

This clonotype was found many times. The chain recombines TRBV7-9 with TRBJ1-1; possible D gene TRBD1, 6 bases. Trimming removed 2 bases at V and 3 bases at J, with 10 bases between. This CDR3 region has 14 residues. CDR1 and CDR2 (germline): SEHNR, FQNEAQ (reference sequence). The CDR3 spells CASSLLGGHTEAFF. DNA of the CDR3: TGTGCCAGCAGCTTACTCGGGGGCCACACTGAAGCTTTCTTT.

This clonotype was counted many times. This chain joins TRBV30 and TRBJ1-5; 7 nucleotides align to TRBD1. The CDR3 has 15 residues. The J segment lost 7 bases and the V segment lost 5 bases, leaving 14 bases of the junction unmatched. Germline assignment: CDR1 GTSNPN and CDR2 SVGIG (reference sequence). As DNA, the CDR3 is TGTGCCTGGTCCCCGACAGGGTCGGGGGGGCAGCCCCAGCATTTT. Protein: CAWSPTGSGGQPQHF.

This clonotype has a count of ten or more. This chain links TRBV7-8 with TRBJ2-5; 9 bases match TRBD1. Germline lookup yields CDR1 SGHVS and CDR2 FQNEAQ. The CDR3 totals 14 residues. J gave up 3 bases and V 5 bases, and 4 bases lay outside the gene matches. CDR3 DNA: TGTGCCAGCAGCCGCTGGACAGGGGAAGAGACCCAGTACTTC. Protein sequence: CASSRWTGEETQYF.

This clonotype was counted between two and nine times. The gene calls are TRBV27 and TRBJ2-7; 9 bases line up with TRBD1. The ends lost 8 bases at V and 7 bases at J; junction bases unmatched: 12. In germline, CDR1 is MNHEY, CDR2 SMNVEV (reference sequence). This CDR3 has 14 residues. The CDR3 DNA reads as TGTGCCAGCCTGGGGACAGGGAGGTTCGGGGAGCAGTACTTC. Translation gives CASLGTGRFGEQYF.

A remark on this clonotype: The junction and the germline gene differ at one end; a read error may be behind it. V gene TRBV10-3 combines with J gene TRBJ2-5; perhaps TRBD1 as D (5 bases). Germline values: CDR1 ENHRY, CDR2 SYGVKD. This CDR3 contains 15 residues. This chain's CDR3 is CVISVGQGYAETQYF. CDR3 sequence (DNA): TGTGTCATCAGTGTAGGACAAGGGTATGCGGAGACCCAGTACTTC.

In this sample, this clonotype turned up many times. The chain employs TRBV20-1 and TRBJ2-3; 13 bases match TRBD2. The V gene end was trimmed by 6 bases and the J gene end by 0 bases; junction bases not matched to a gene: 6. The CDR3 loop spans 16 amino acids. CDR1 DFQATT and CDR2 SNEGSKA come from the germline V gene (reference sequence). The CDR3 protein is CSAWRLAGGSTDTQYF. The CDR3, as DNA: TGCAGTGCCTGGAGACTAGCGGGAGGCAGCACAGATACGCAGTATTTT.

This clonotype was seen a handful of times. The chain employs TRBV20-1 and TRBJ2-3; D is ambiguous. Germline-derived CDR1 and CDR2 are DFQATT and SNEGSKA (reference sequence). This CDR3 contains 15 residues. V was clipped by 2 bases and J by 0 bases, with 12 bases between them. CDR3 sequence (DNA): TGCAGTGCTAGAAATACACAAATTAGCACAGATACGCAGTATTTT. It encodes CSARNTQISTDTQYF.

This clonotype was seen just once. A read error may be the cause here, since a much bigger clone is one base away. V usage is TRBV5-8 and J usage is TRBJ1-5, with D possibly being TRBD1 (6 bases). Germline V CDR1 and CDR2: SGHTS, YDEGEE. The CDR3 consists of 15 residues. CDR3 sequence reads: CSSSLETGPNQPQHF. The CDR3 coding sequence is TGTTCCAGCAGCTTGGAGACAGGACCAAATCAGCCCCAGCATTTT.

This clonotype appeared a few times. The chain has TRBV5-1 and TRBJ2-7, with D possibly being TRBD2 (6 bases). This CDR3 spans 15 amino acids. V was clipped by 0 bases and J by 2 bases, with 12 bases between them. Germline loops: CDR1 SGHRS, CDR2 YFSETQ. The CDR3: CASSLGVSGTYEQYF. DNA for the CDR3: TGCGCCAGCAGCTTGGGGGTTAGCGGCACCTACGAGCAGTACTTC. Supplemented by reference TRBV5-1 and TRBJ2-7, the full variable domain reads KAGVTQTPRYLIKTRGQQVTLSCSPISGHRSVSWYQQTPGQGLQFLFEYFSETQRNKGNFPGRFSGRQFSNSRSEMNVSTLELGDSALYLCASSLGVSGTYEQYFGPGTRLTVT.

V usage is TRBV3-1 and J usage is TRBJ2-1, with TRBD2 identical over 8 bases. In germline, CDR1 is LGHDT, CDR2 YNNKEL (reference sequence). Trimming took 1 base from V and 4 from J; bases not matched to a gene: 0. The CDR3 runs to 14 residues. The CDR3 sequence is CASSQGGGYNEQFF. In nucleotides, the CDR3 is TGTGCCAGCAGCCAAGGCGGGGGGTACAATGAGCAGTTCTTC.

There are many counts of this clonotype. The chain's CDR3 is CASSLGAGGLNEQFF. Here the CDR3 DNA reads TGCGCCAGCAGCTTGGGAGCGGGGGGGCTCAATGAGCAGTTCTTC. The chain combines TRBV5-1 with TRBJ2-1; 10 positions match TRBD2. Germline assignment: CDR1 SGHRS and CDR2 YFSETQ. There are 15 residues in the CDR3. Germline trimming cut 0 bases from V and 6 bases from J; bases unmatched to any gene: 3.

This chain connects TRBV6-5 to TRBJ1-2; 7 bases map to TRBD1. The V gene's germline CDR1 is MNHEY and CDR2 SVGAGI. The CDR3 loop spans 15 amino acids. V was pared by 2 bases and J by 4 bases, with 7 bases of the junction left unmatched. As DNA, the CDR3 is TGTGCCAGCAGTTACGCTCACAGGGGCGGCTATGGCTACACCTTC. This encodes CASSYAHRGGYGYTF.

This clonotype has only a few counts. V usage is TRBV20-1 and J usage is TRBJ1-3, with unresolved D. Germline-derived CDR1 and CDR2 are DFQATT and SNEGSKA (reference sequence). The CDR3 sequence is 17 residues long. The V end lost 1 base, the J end lost 0 bases, and 16 bases lay between the germline ends. The CDR3 reads CSARAPAGGSSGNTIYF. For the CDR3, the DNA is TGCAGTGCTAGAGCCCCTGCTGGCGGAAGCTCTGGAAACACCATATATTTT.

The rearrangement uses TRBV11-2 and TRBJ1-6; D gene ambiguous. The CDR3 spans 13 residues. The germline V and J ends were trimmed by 0 bases and 4 bases, with 1 base remaining between them. Looked up from germline, CDR1 is SGHAT and CDR2 is FQNNGV. The CDR3 region is CASSLEYNSPLHF. The CDR3 DNA reads as TGTGCCAGCAGCTTAGAGTATAATTCACCCCTCCACTTT.

The chain joins TRBV27 to TRBJ2-3; TRBD2 matches at 7 bases. The CDR3 length is 15 residues. Trimming at V came to 7 bases and at J to 7 bases, leaving 14 bases not matched to a gene. Germline V CDR1 and CDR2: MNHEY, SMNVEV (reference sequence). The CDR3 region is CASIPNGRSGNTQYF. The CDR3 DNA follows: TGTGCCAGCATCCCCAACGGGAGGTCGGGAAATACGCAGTATTTT.

This clonotype has a handful of counts. The V gene is TRBV7-2, the J gene TRBJ2-3; TRBD2 agrees at 9 bases. V dropped 6 bases and J dropped 7; count of bases not matched to a gene: 5. This CDR3 has 13 amino acids. Germline V gene lookup returns CDR1 SGHTA and CDR2 FQGNSA. CDR3: CASRSSGANTQYF. The CDR3 nucleotides read TGTGCCAGCAGATCTAGCGGGGCGAATACGCAGTATTTT. The full variable domain, in which reference TRBV7-2 and TRBJ2-3 provide the parts outside the CDR3, is GAGVSQSPSNKVTEKGKDVELRCDPISGHTALYWYRQSLGQGLEFLIYFQGNSAPDKSGLPSDRFSAERTGGSVSTLTIQRTQQEDSAVYLCASRSSGANTQYFGPGTRLTVL.

This chain connects TRBV9 to TRBJ2-1; D remains unclear. Germline CDR1 and CDR2: SGDLS and YYNGEE. This CDR3 contains 16 residues. V was pared by 0 bases and J by 2 bases, with 12 bases between. The CDR3 protein is CASSVEGRLAYNEQFF. The CDR3 DNA is TGTGCCAGCAGCGTAGAGGGAAGGCTCGCCTACAATGAGCAGTTCTTC.

Ten or more counts support this clonotype. The genes are TRBV12-3 or TRBV12-4 and TRBJ2-1; D is possibly TRBD1 (6 bases). CDR3 size: 15 residues. V lost 2 bases to trimming and J lost 7 bases, with 15 bases between them. The CDR3 DNA reads as TGTGCCAGCAGTTTAACACAGGGCGTGAAAAATGAGCAGTTCTTC. Protein product: CASSLTQGVKNEQFF.

Ten or more counts support this clonotype. The rearrangement links TRBV20-1 to TRBJ1-5; D call uncertain. CDR1 and CDR2 (germline): DFQATT, SNEGSKA (reference sequence). V lost 1 base, J lost 10 bases, and 14 bases lay in between. This CDR3 has 13 residues. The DNA of the CDR3 is TGCAGTGCTAGAGTCCCCGGGTTCGGACCCCAGCATTTT. Encoded protein: CSARVPGFGPQHF.

CDR3 sequence: CSATRSSKGDTQYF. DNA of the CDR3: TGCAGTGCTACCCGATCTAGCAAAGGAGATACGCAGTATTTT. This chain connects TRBV20-1 to TRBJ2-3, with D possibly being TRBD2 (5 bases). The germline V gene has CDR1 DFQATT and CDR2 SNEGSKA (reference sequence). CDR3 length equals 14 residues. Trimming stripped 4 bases from V and 5 bases from J, with 16 bases between.

This clonotype was found a few times. The chain combines TRBV24-1 with TRBJ1-2; D gene ambiguous. Trimming took off 3 bases at V and 6 bases at J, with 13 bases between the two ends. Germline-derived CDR1 and CDR2 are KGHDR and SFDVKD. This CDR3 region has 14 residues. CDR3 in amino acids: CATSDQWTADGYTF. Here the CDR3 DNA reads TGTGCCACCAGTGATCAATGGACGGCAGATGGCTACACCTTC.

The chain carries TRBV7-9 and TRBJ2-1, with 10 bases identical to TRBD2. This CDR3 region has 15 residues. The germline V gene encodes CDR1 SEHNR and CDR2 FQNEAQ (reference sequence). V shed 5 bases and J 4 bases; nucleotides not matched to a gene: 5. CDR3 sequence reads: CASSPSGGLYNEQFF. CDR3 coding DNA: TGTGCCAGCAGCCCTAGCGGGGGCCTATACAATGAGCAGTTCTTC.

This clonotype appeared a few times. The rearrangement uses TRBV2 and TRBJ1-2; 9 nucleotides align to TRBD1. The CDR3 sequence is 14 residues long. CDR1 and CDR2 from the germline V gene are SNHLY and FYNNEI. J lost 4 bases, V lost 8 bases, and 8 bases had no gene match. CDR3 residues: CASGDRDSLYGYTF. CDR3 DNA sequence: TGTGCCAGCGGGGACAGGGATTCCCTCTATGGCTACACCTTC.

This clonotype was counted only a few times. The V and J genes are TRBV12-3 or TRBV12-4 and TRBJ1-1; the D is unclear. The CDR3 runs to 12 residues. The V end was cut by 6 bases, the J end by 6 bases, with 11 bases between. Written as DNA, the CDR3 is TGTGCCAGCAGCACCACGCCCTCTGAAGCTTTCTTT. This translates into CASSTTPSEAFF.